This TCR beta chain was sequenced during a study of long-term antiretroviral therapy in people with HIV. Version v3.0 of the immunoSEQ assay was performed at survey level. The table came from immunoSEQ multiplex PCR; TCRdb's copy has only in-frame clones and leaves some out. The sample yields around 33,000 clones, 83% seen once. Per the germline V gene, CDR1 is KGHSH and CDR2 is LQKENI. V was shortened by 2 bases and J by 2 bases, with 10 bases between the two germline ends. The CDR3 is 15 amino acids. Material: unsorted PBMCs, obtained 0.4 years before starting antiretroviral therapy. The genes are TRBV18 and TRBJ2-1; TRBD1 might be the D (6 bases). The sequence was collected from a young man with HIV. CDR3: CASSPERGTYNEQFF. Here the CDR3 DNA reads TGTGCCAGCTCACCAGAAAGGGGGACCTACAATGAGCAGTTCTTC. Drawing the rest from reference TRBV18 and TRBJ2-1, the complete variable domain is NAGVMQNPRHLVRRRGQEARLRCSPMKGHSHVYWYRQLPEEGLKFMVYLQKENIIDESGMPKERFSAEFPKEGPSILRIQQVVRGDSAAYFCASSPERGTYNEQFFGPGTRLTVL.